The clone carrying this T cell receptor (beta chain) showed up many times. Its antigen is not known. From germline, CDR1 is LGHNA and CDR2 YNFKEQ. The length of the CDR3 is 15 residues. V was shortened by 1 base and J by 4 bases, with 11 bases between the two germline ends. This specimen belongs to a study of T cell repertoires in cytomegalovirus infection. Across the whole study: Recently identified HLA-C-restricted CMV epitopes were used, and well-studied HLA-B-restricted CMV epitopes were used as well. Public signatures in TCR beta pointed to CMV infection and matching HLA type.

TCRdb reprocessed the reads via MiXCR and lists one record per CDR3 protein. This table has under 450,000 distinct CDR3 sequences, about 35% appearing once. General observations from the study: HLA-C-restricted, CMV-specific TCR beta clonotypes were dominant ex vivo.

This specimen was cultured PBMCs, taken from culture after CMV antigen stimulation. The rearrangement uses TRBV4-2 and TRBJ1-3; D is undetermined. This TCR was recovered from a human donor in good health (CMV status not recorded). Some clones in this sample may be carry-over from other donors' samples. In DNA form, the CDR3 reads TGTGCCAGCAGCCAAGTTCAGGACTCGGGAAACACCATATATTTT. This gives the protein CASSQVQDSGNTIYF.